In this sample, the clone carrying this T cell receptor beta chain turned up a few times. What it binds is unknown. The sample is drawn from a study of cytomegalovirus exposure and HLA in healthy donors. Notes on the study in general: 150 or so TCR beta chains were listed as cytomegalovirus-associated. The classifier, whose performance was assessed in both the original and validation cohorts, reportedly diagnosed cytomegalovirus status with high specificity and sensitivity. As a later analysis revealed, most CMV-associated TCR beta chains appeared HLA-restricted.

PCR was performed using 60 Vbeta and 13 Jbeta primers. Method: immunoSEQ multiplex PCR; TCRdb's copy keeps in-frame clones and lacks some. Of approximately 200,000 clones listed, approximately 83% are singletons. Trimming at V came to 0 bases and at J to 7 bases, leaving 3 bases not matched to a gene. CDR3 length: 13 amino acids. Looked up from germline, CDR1 is LGHNA and CDR2 is YSLEER. This rearrangement joins TRBV4-3 to TRBJ2-7; TRBD2 aligns across 7 bases. The sequencing input was PBMCs. The sequence came from a boy younger than 10 in good health and CMV-seronegative. CDR3 bases: TGCGCCAGCAGCCAAGAAGGAGCGGGGGAGCAGTACTTC. The encoded protein is CASSQEGAGEQYF.